This TCR beta chain was sequenced for a study of blood T cell repertoires in COVID-19. Study-level information: Sources were T cells, B-cell-depleted T cells, or PBMCs; the material itself was cDNA or gDNA.

V shed 2 bases and J shed 4 bases, with 17 bases lying between them. Germline CDR1 MNHEY, CDR2 SVGAGI. CDR3 length: 16 amino acids. As processed by the authors: Reference gene primer amplification yielded estimated nucleated cell counts. Only in-frame clones appear in the TCRdb table, and some are missing; sequencing was by immunoSEQ multiplex PCR. Clone size and V and J calls were adopted from that table, with D and trimming inferred from the DNA. The sample lists around 190,000 clones, around 81% occurring once. This TCR derives from a woman aged 40 to 50 with COVID-19, enrolled during active disease. V gene TRBV6-5 combines with J gene TRBJ1-2, with a tentative D call TRBD1 (5 bases). Sequenced sample: peripheral blood. The CDR3 bases are TGTGCCAGCAGTTACGATGGGGCCCAAAATGGCTATGGCTACACCTTC. Residues: CASSYDGAQNGYGYTF.